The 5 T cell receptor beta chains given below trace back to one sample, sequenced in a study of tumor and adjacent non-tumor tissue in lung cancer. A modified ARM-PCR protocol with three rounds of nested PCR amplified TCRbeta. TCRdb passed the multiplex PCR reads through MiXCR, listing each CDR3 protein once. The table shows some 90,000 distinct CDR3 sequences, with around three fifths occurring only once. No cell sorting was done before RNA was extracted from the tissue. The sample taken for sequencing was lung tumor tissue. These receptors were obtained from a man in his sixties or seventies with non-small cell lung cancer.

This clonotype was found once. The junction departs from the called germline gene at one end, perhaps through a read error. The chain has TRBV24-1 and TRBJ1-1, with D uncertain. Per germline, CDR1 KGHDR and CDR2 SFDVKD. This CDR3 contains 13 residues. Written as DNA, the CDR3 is TGTCCCACCAGTGATCCTGCGGACACTGAAGCTTTCTTT. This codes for CPTSDPADTEAFF.

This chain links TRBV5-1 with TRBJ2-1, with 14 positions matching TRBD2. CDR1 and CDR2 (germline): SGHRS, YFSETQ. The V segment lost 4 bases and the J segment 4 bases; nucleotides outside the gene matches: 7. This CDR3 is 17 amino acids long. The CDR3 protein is CASSPRTSGGNYNEQFF. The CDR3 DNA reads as TGCGCCAGCAGCCCCAGGACTAGCGGGGGGAATTACAATGAGCAGTTCTTC.

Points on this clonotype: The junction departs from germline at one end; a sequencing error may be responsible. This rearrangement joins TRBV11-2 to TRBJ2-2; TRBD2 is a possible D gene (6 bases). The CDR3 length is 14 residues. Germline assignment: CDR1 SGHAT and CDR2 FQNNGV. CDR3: CASSPLGPRREPFF. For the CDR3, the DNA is TGTGCGAGCAGCCCACTGGGACCACGCCGGGAGCCGTTTTTT.

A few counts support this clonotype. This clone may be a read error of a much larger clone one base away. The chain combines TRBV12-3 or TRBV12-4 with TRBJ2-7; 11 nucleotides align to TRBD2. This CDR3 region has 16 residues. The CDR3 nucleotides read TGTGCCACCAGTTTAGCATCGGCTAGCGGGAGGTACGAGCAGTACTTC. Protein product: CATSLASASGRYEQYF.

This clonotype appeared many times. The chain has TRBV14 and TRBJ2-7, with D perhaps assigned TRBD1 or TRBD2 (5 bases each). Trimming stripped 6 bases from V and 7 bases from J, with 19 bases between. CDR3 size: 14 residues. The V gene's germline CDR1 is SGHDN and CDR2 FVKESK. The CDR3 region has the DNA TGTGCCAGCAGTACGGGGCAGGAGCGCTCGGAGCAGTACTTC. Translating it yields CASSTGQERSEQYF.